Listed below are T cell receptor beta chains from one sample, sequenced in a study of PD-1 blockade in classical Hodgkin lymphoma. Only in-frame clones appear in the TCRdb table, and some are missing; sequencing was by immunoSEQ multiplex PCR. The sample holds tens of thousands of clones; approximately 67% are singletons and the top ten take over 0.95%. Sequenced here: CD4+ T cells from blood, sampled before the fourth cycle of nivolumab. All receptors derive from a human donor with classical Hodgkin lymphoma. Both conserved end residues are part of each CDR3. The D gene is left open where the match is weak. Not every row has a clone size; where given, it reads once, few, many or a size class.

>.|.|TRBV7-2|TRBJ1-2
TGTGCCAGCAGCCGACGGACGGCCAACTATGGCTACACCTTC
CASSRRTANYGYTF
>few|TRBD2|TRBV5-1|TRBJ2-5
TGCGCCAGCAGTTACGCAGCGGGGGGGCAAGAGACCCAGTACTTC
CASSYAAGGQETQYF
>.|.|TRBV11-2|TRBJ1-5
TGTGCCAGCAGCCCACAAAGGCAGCAGCCCCAGCATTTT
CASSPQRQQPQHF
>few|.|TRBV28|TRBJ2-7
TGTGCCAGCAGCATCGGGGGACAGAACTACGAGCAGTACTTC
CASSIGGQNYEQYF
>.|.|TRBV6-5|TRBJ2-2
TGTGCCAGCAAATTAAGACAGACAACCGGGGAGCTGTTTTTT
CASKLRQTTGELFF
>.|TRBD2|TRBV5-4|TRBJ2-7
TGTGCCAGCAAAAAATCCGGGACTAGCGTCAACGAGCAGTACTTC
CASKKSGTSVNEQYF
>few|TRBD1|TRBV25-1|TRBJ1-2
TGTGCCAGCAGTGAATATGGTGGACAGGCGGGCTATGGCTACACCTTC
CASSEYGGQAGYGYTF
>.|.|TRBV4-1|TRBJ2-1
TGCGCCAGCAGCCAAGCTGGGGGCTACAATGAGCAGTTCTTC
CASSQAGGYNEQFF
>once|TRBD2|TRBV7-2|TRBJ2-5
TGTGCCAGCAGCTTAGTTCGGGGGGGCCGCCAAGAGACCCAGTACTTC
CASSLVRGGRQETQYF
>few|.|TRBV18|TRBJ2-7
TGTGCCAGCTCACCCCTCCAGTACTTC
CASSPLQYF
>.|.|TRBV5-4|TRBJ2-7
TGTGCCAGCAGCTTGGGGACGCATAGCTCCTACGAGCAGTACTTC
CASSLGTHSSYEQYF
>.|.|TRBV7-2|TRBJ2-6
TGTGCCAGCAGAAACACTGGGGCCAACGTCCTGACTTTC
CASRNTGANVLTF
>.|TRBD1|TRBV5-6|TRBJ2-3
TGTGCCAGCAGCTGGCGATCGGACAGGCTAGGCACAGATACGCAGTATTTT
CASSWRSDRLGTDTQYF
>.|.|TRBV28|TRBJ1-2
TGTGCCAGCGCGACACCTTCTAACTATGGCTACACCTTC
CASATPSNYGYTF